This T cell receptor (beta chain) derives from a study of blood T cell repertoires in COVID-19. Authors' analysis steps: Estimation of nucleated cell counts relied on the amplification of reference gene primers. Measured with immunoSEQ multiplex PCR; TCRdb has only the in-frame clones, and not every one. V and J calls and clone size are as listed in that table; D and trimming were resolved from the DNA. Altogether about 250,000 clones are present, about 82% being singletons, with the ten largest covering 5.5% to 6.5%. This CDR3 spans 13 amino acids. Germline V gene data show CDR1 as LNHDA and CDR2 as SQIVND (reference sequence). With 5 bases removed from V and 1 base from J, the gap between germline ends came to 8 bases.

The TCR originated in a woman older than 75 with COVID-19, enrolled during active disease. Sequenced material: peripheral blood. The chain is built from TRBV19 and TRBJ1-2; D unresolved. This CDR3 reads CASSEANNYGYTF. The CDR3 bases are TGTGCCAGTAGTGAGGCCAATAACTATGGCTACACCTTC.